This T cell receptor beta chain was identified in a study of T cell changes during pregnancy in multiple sclerosis. V was pared by 0 bases and J by 4 bases, with 7 bases between. CDR3 length equals 14 residues. Looked up from germline, CDR1 is SGHNT and CDR2 is YYREEE (reference sequence). The table came from immunoSEQ multiplex PCR; TCRdb's copy has only in-frame clones and leaves some out. The sample comprises 40,000 or so clones, about 92% of which are singletons, and less than 1.5% rests with the top ten. The chain has TRBV5-4 and TRBJ1-4; D is uncertain. Specimen: peripheral blood, collected before pregnancy. This TCR derives from a female donor with multiple sclerosis, enrolled in a pregnancy study. CDR3 region: CASSLGQNNEKLFF. CDR3 bases: TGTGCCAGCAGCTTGGGACAAAATAATGAAAAACTGTTTTTT. Full variable domain (remainder filled in from reference TRBV5-4 and TRBJ1-4): ETGVTQSPTHLIKTRGQQVTLRCSSQSGHNTVSWYQQALGQGPQFIFQYYREEENGRGNFPPRFSGLQFPNYSSELNVNALELDDSALYLCASSLGQNNEKLFFGSGTQLSVL.